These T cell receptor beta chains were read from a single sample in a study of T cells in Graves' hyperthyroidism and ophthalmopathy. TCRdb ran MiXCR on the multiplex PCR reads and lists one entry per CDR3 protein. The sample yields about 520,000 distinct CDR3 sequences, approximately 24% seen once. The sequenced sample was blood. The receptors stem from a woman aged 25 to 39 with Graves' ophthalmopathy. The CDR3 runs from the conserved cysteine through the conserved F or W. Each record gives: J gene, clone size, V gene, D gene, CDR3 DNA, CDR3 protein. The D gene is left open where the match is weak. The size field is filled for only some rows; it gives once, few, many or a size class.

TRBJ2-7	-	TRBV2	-	TGTGCCAGCAGTGTTGTATACCAAGTCAGCGAGCAGTACTTC	CASSVVYQVSEQYF
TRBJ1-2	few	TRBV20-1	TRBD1	TGCAGTGCGCGGAGAACAGGGGACTATGGCTACACCTTC	CSARRTGDYGYTF
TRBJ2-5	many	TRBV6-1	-	TGTGCCAGCAGTGCCACCTTAAGCGAGATCCAAGAGACCCAGTACTTC	CASSATLSEIQETQYF
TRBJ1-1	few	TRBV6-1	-	TGTGCCAGCAATCTGGGGACTGAAGCTTTCTTT	CASNLGTEAFF
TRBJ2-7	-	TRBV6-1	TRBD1	TGTGCCAGCAGGACCGGGACAGGGGTATTCGAGCAGTACTTC	CASRTGTGVFEQYF
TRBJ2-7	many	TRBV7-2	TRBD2	TGTGCCAGCAGCGGAGGGCCGGTGGCCAGCGGGGTCTTCGAGCAGTACTTC	CASSGGPVASGVFEQYF
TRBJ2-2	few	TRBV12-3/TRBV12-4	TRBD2	TGTGCCAGCAGTCCGACAGGACTAGCGGGAGTCACCGGGGAGCTGTTTTTT	CASSPTGLAGVTGELFF
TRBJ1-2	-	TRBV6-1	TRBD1	TGTGCCAGCAGTGATACGGACAGGGATGGCTATGGCTACACCTTC	CASSDTDRDGYGYTF
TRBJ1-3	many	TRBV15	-	TGTGCCACCAGCAGAGACAGGGCCGGGAACACCATATATTTT	CATSRDRAGNTIYF
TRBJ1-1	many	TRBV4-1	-	TGCGCCAGCAGCCAAGTATCTGTCGGGATGAGGGGAGCTTTCTTT	CASSQVSVGMRGAFF
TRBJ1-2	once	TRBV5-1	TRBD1	TGCGCCAGCGGCGGGACAGGGTTATTCGATGGCTACACCTTC	CASGGTGLFDGYTF
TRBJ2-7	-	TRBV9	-	TGTGCCAGCAGCGTACTAACAGTAAGCCACGAGCAGTACTTC	CASSVLTVSHEQYF
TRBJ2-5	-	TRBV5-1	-	TGCGCCAGCAGATTAGATCCAGCGAGAGCGGAGACCCAGTACTTC	CASRLDPARAETQYF
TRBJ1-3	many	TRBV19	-	TGTGCCAGTAGTAAGCAGTGGGGAAACACCATATATTTT	CASSKQWGNTIYF
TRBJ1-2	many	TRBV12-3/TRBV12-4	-	TGTGCCAGCAGTGGGGGGGGCTCTTCTGGCTACACCTTC	CASSGGGSSGYTF
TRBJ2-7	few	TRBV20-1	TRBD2	TGCAGTGCTAGGCGGCTAGCGGACCCCTACGAGCAGTACTTC	CSARRLADPYEQYF
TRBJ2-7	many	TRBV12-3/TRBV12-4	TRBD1	TGTGCCAGCAGTTTAGAGACGACAGGGGGCTTGGGGGAGCAGTACTTC	CASSLETTGGLGEQYF
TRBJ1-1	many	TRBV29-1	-	TGCAGCGTTGAAGGGGGGGGTGGAAACACTGAAGCTTTCTTT	CSVEGGGGNTEAFF
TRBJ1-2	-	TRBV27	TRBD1	TGTGCCAGCAGTTTATTAGGGGGCCCCCTCTATGGCTACACCTTC	CASSLLGGPLYGYTF
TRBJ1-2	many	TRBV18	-	TGTGCCAGCTCACCAAGTATAGACAGAAACTATGGCTACACCTTC	CASSPSIDRNYGYTF
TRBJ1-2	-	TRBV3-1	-	TGTGCCAGCAGCCAAGAGGGGGCTAATGGCTACACCTTC	CASSQEGANGYTF
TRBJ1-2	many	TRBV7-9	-	TGTGCCAGCAGCTTAGTCTCGGGGGGCCGCGACTATGGCTACACCTTC	CASSLVSGGRDYGYTF
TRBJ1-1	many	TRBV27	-	TGTGCCAGCAGTTTATCGCAGGGCAGGAACACTGAAGCTTTCTTT	CASSLSQGRNTEAFF
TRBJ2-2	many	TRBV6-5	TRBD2	TGTGCCAGCAGTTACGATATGGGGGGGACGAACACCGGGGAGCTGTTTTTT	CASSYDMGGTNTGELFF
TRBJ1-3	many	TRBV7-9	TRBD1	TGTGCCAGCAGCCGGGACAGGGCAGCTTTCTCTGGAAACACCATATATTTT	CASSRDRAAFSGNTIYF
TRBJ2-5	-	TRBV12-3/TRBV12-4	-	TGTGCCTCCAGACTAGTATGGGGAGAGACCCAGCACTTC	CASRLVWGETQHF
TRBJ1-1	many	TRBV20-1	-	TGCAGTGGACAGCGGAACACTGAAGCTTTCTTT	CSGQRNTEAFF
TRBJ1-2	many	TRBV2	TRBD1	TGTGCCAGCGACAGGGAGCACTATGGCTACACCTTC	CASDREHYGYTF
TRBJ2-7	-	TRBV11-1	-	TGTGCCAGCAGCTTGGGTGACACAACCTACGAGCAGTACTTC	CASSLGDTTYEQYF
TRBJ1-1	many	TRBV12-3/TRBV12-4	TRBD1	TGTGCCAGCAGTTCCCCAGGGGGGGACACTGAAGCTTTCTTT	CASSSPGGDTEAFF
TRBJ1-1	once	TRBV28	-	TGTGCCAGCAGTTCGGGGACAATGAACACTGAAGCTTTCTTT	CASSSGTMNTEAFF
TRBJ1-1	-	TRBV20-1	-	TGCAGTGCTCAGAAGCTTACTGAAGCTTTCTTT	CSAQKLTEAFF
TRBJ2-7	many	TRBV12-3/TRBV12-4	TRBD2	TGTGCCAGCAGTTTAGGACTAGCCCGCGAGCAGTACTTC	CASSLGLAREQYF
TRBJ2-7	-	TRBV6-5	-	TGTGCCAGCAGTTACGGGCGGGACGAGCAGTACTTC	CASSYGRDEQYF
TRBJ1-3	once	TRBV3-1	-	TGTGCCAGCAGCCAATTACCAGAGACTGGAAACACCATATATTTT	CASSQLPETGNTIYF
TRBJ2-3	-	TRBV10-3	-	TGTGCCATCAGTCCCAGGGGTACCACCACAGATACGCAGTATTTT	CAISPRGTTTDTQYF
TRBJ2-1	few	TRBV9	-	TGTGCCAGTAATCGGAACAGGGATGGTAATGAGCAGTTCTTC	CASNRNRDGNEQFF
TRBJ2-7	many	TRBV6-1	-	TGTGCCAGCAGTGAAATGACGGATCTTTACGAGCAGTACTTC	CASSEMTDLYEQYF
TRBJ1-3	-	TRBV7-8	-	TGTGTCAGCAGCTCGTCGGGGTCTGGAAACACCATATATTTT	CVSSSSGSGNTIYF
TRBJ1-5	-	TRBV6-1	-	TGTGCCAGCAGCGCAGGGGCGAGGAATCAGCCCCAGCATTTT	CASSAGARNQPQHF
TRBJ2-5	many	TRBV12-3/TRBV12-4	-	TGTGCCAGCAGTTTCGATAGAGAGACCCAGTACTTC	CASSFDRETQYF
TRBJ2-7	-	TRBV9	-	TGTGCCAGCAGCGCCGGAGGGGTAGAGGGCGAGCAGTACTTC	CASSAGGVEGEQYF
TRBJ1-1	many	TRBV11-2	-	TGTGCCAGCAGCTTAGACCCAGGGCCTCCATCTGAAGCTTTCTTT	CASSLDPGPPSEAFF
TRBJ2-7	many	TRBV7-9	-	TGTGCCAGCGGAAGACAGACCTACGAGCAGTACTTC	CASGRQTYEQYF